Listed below are T cell receptor beta chains from one sample, sequenced in a study of T cell responses to AZD1222 COVID-19 vaccine. TCRdb keeps only in-frame clones here, not all; method: immunoSEQ multiplex PCR. In the table there are about 110,000 clones, roughly 90% of which are singletons. This specimen consisted of peripheral blood, obtained 28 days after the second AZD1222 dose. These receptors were collected from an adult who received the AZD1222 COVID-19 vaccine. The CDR3 runs from the conserved cysteine through the conserved F or W. A D gene is named only where the DNA matches it firmly. Rows may omit the clone size; those that give it use once, few, many or a size class.

CDR3aa | CDR3nt | v_gene | abundance | d_gene | j_gene
CASSELGDREKLFF | TGTGCCAGCAGTGAACTCGGGGATCGTGAAAAACTGTTTTTT | TRBV6-1 | . | . | TRBJ1-4
CASSRARDGQPQHF | TGTGCCAGCAGCCGCGCCAGGGATGGTCAGCCCCAGCATTTT | TRBV7-2 | . | . | TRBJ1-5
CASSLRTGSTNEKLFF | TGTGCCAGCAGCCTCCGGACGGGCTCAACTAATGAAAAACTGTTTTTT | TRBV5-4 | . | . | TRBJ1-4
CASGTTGLVRGYTF | TGTGCTAGTGGCACGACAGGGCTCGTTAGGGGCTACACCTTC | TRBV12-5 | . | TRBD1 | TRBJ1-2
CASSPRQNSYEQYF | TGTGCCAGCTCACCCCGGCAGAACTCCTACGAGCAGTACTTC | TRBV18 | . | . | TRBJ2-7
CASRRTGPNQPQHF | TGTGCCAGTAGGAGGACAGGACCCAATCAGCCCCAGCATTTT | TRBV19 | . | TRBD1 | TRBJ1-5
CASSEPGRSPGYTF | TGTGCCAGCAGCGAACCGGGCCGCTCGCCAGGCTACACCTTC | TRBV7-8 | . | . | TRBJ1-2
CASSQAPWGSGANVLTF | TGTGCCAGCAGCCAAGCCCCCTGGGGCTCTGGGGCCAACGTCCTGACTTTC | TRBV3-1/TRBV3-2 | . | . | TRBJ2-6
CASRTSGADGTQYF | TGTGCCAGCAGAACTAGCGGGGCAGACGGGACGCAGTATTTT | TRBV2 | . | TRBD2 | TRBJ2-3
CAWIAGPGYEQYF | TGTGCCTGGATTGCGGGACCCGGCTACGAGCAGTACTTC | TRBV30 | . | . | TRBJ2-7
CAISEGSGYEQYF | TGTGCCATCAGTGAGGGGAGCGGTTACGAGCAGTACTTC | TRBV10-3 | . | . | TRBJ2-7
CASSEYTGGHSSYEQYF | TGTGCCAGCAGTGAATATACAGGGGGCCATAGCTCCTACGAGCAGTACTTC | TRBV2 | . | TRBD1 | TRBJ2-7
CASSSAILPSADTQYF | TGCGCCAGCAGCTCCGCTATTTTGCCCTCGGCAGATACGCAGTATTTT | TRBV5-1 | . | . | TRBJ2-3
CASSTGTGATRNTIYF | TGTGCCAGTAGTACCGGGACAGGGGCGACGAGAAACACCATATATTTT | TRBV19 | . | TRBD1 | TRBJ1-3
CASTNWGAGNQPQHF | TGTGCCAGTACTAATTGGGGGGCAGGCAATCAGCCCCAGCATTTT | TRBV19 | . | . | TRBJ1-5
CASSYSRVSQYF | TGTGCCAGCAGTTATTCACGTGTCTCTCAGTACTTC | TRBV6-2/TRBV6-3 | . | . | TRBJ2-7
CASRGVEGPRTEAFF | TGTGCCAGCAGGGGGGTTGAGGGACCAAGGACTGAAGCTTTCTTT | TRBV6-5 | . | . | TRBJ1-1
CASRETGQGMEIF | TGTGCCAGCAGAGAGACGGGACAGGGCATGGAGATTTTT | TRBV28 | . | TRBD1 | TRBJ2-2
CASSDSGQGADTQYF | TGTGCCAGCAGTGACTCGGGACAGGGCGCAGATACGCAGTATTTT | TRBV6-4 | few | TRBD1 | TRBJ2-3
CASKVRPEDGELFF | TGTGCCAGTAAGGTACGCCCGGAGGACGGGGAGCTGTTTTTT | TRBV19 | . | . | TRBJ2-2